A single T cell receptor beta chain is shown here with its context. Sequence at one end of the junction differs from germline and may be a read error. This sample is drawn from a study of CD8 T cells in Susac syndrome. Overall study context: Patients with Susac syndrome were therapy-naive, treated with corticosteroids, or treated with intravenous immunoglobulin alone when blood was collected.

Sequencing of TCR beta was performed on blood CD8+ T cells and on blood CD4+ T cells. While CD8+ and CD4+ T cells were isolated negatively, TEMRA cells were enriched by FACS. Germline CDR1 reads SGHTA; CDR2 reads FQGTGA. The CDR3 has 14 amino acids. cDNA came from approximately 0.5 to 1 ug RNA primed by random hexamers. It was immunoSEQ multiplex PCR that amplified TCR beta CDR3 across 54 Vbeta and 13 Jbeta. MiXCR was run by TCRdb on the immunoSEQ multiplex PCR reads, yielding one entry per CDR3 protein. The table records some 200,000 distinct CDR3 sequences, almost 96% of them present only once. The source is a human donor with Susac syndrome. The sample was CD4+ T cells from PBMCs. The chain links TRBV7-3 to TRBJ1-2; the match to TRBD1 covers 7 bases. CDR3 nucleotides: TGTGCCAGCAGCCCTAAGGGGGCTAAGTATGGCTACACCTTC. This encodes CASSPKGAKYGYTF.